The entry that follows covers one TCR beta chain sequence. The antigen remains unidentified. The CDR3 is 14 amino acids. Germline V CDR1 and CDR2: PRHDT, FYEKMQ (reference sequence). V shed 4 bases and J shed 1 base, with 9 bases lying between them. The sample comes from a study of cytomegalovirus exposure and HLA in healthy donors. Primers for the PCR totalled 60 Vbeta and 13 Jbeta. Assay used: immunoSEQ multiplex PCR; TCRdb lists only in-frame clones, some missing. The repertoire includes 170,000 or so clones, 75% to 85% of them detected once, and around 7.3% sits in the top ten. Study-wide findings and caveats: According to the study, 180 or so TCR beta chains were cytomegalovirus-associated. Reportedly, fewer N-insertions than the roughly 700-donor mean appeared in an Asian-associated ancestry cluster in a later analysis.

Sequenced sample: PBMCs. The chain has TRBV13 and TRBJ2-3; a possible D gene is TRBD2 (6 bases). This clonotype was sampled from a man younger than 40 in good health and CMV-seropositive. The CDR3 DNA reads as TGTGCCAGCAGCTCTCCGGGGGGCACAGATACGCAGTATTTT. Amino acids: CASSSPGGTDTQYF. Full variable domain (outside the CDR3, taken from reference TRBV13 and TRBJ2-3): AAGVIQSPRHLIKEKRETATLKCYPIPRHDTVYWYQQGPGQDPQFLISFYEKMQSDKGSIPDRFSAQQFSDYHSELNMSSLELGDSALYFCASSSPGGTDTQYFGPGTRLTVL.